A single sample is the source of the 20 T cell receptor beta chains below, sequenced in a study of CD8+CD57+ T cells in acquired aplastic anemia. According to the study, genomic DNA was the template for TCR beta VDJ and CDR3 profiling. TCRdb independently ran MiXCR on the reads; one entry per CDR3 protein. The sample lists roughly 200,000 distinct CDR3 sequences; around 60% were seen once. The sequenced material came from sorted CD4+, CD8+, or CD8+CD57+ T cells (not recorded which) from PBMCs. The origin of the receptors is a human donor in good health.

This clonotype was seen only once. V usage is TRBV7-2 and J usage is TRBJ2-1; tentative D call: TRBD2 (6 bases). Looked up from germline, CDR1 is SGHTA and CDR2 is FQGNSA. CDR3 size: 14 residues. Trimming left V 1 base short and J 9 bases short, with 13 bases between. In DNA, the CDR3 is TGTGCCAGCAGCTTAGGACTAGGGCTTAGTGAGCAGTTCTTC. Its translation: CASSLGLGLSEQFF.

The rearrangement joins TRBV25-1 to TRBJ2-3; 12 bases map to TRBD2. Germline V CDR1 and CDR2: MGHDK, SYGVNS. The CDR3 runs to 14 residues. V lost 4 bases to trimming and J lost 8 bases; unmatched junction nucleotides: 4. The CDR3 coding sequence is TGTGCCAGCAGTGGACTAGCGGGAGTTGGTACGCAGTATTTT. Residues: CASSGLAGVGTQYF.

The chain joins TRBV24-1 to TRBJ2-1; tentative D call: TRBD2 (5 bases). The V gene lost 3 bases and the J gene lost 1 base, with 18 bases spanning the gap. The CDR3 length is 18 residues. From germline, CDR1 is KGHDR and CDR2 SFDVKD. In nucleotides, the CDR3 is TGTGCCACCAGTGATCCCCTCGCAAGAGGGAAGTCCTACAATGAGCAGTTCTTC. Its protein is CATSDPLARGKSYNEQFF.

In DNA, the CDR3 is TGTGCCAGCAGCTTAGATGGGACTAGCGGGGCGTACAATGAGCATTTT. This gives the protein CASSLDGTSGAYNEHF. The chain couples TRBV7-9 to TRBJ1-5, with a possible D match to TRBD1 (5 bases). The length of the CDR3 is 16 residues. Trimming left V 1 base short and J 14 bases short, with 24 bases between. Germline lookup yields CDR1 SEHNR and CDR2 FQNEAQ (reference sequence). Full variable domain (missing parts from reference TRBV7-9 and TRBJ1-5): DTGVSQNPRHKITKRGQNVTFRCDPISEHNRLYWYRQTLGQGPEFLTYFQNEAQLEKSRLLSDRFSAERPKGSFSTLEIQRTEQGDSAMYLCASSLDGTSGAYNEHFGDGTRLSIL.

In regard to this clonotype: One junction end disagrees with the germline gene, perhaps due to a read error. The gene calls are TRBV7-9 and TRBJ2-1; 11 nucleotides align to TRBD2. Germline CDR1 reads SEHNR; CDR2 reads FQNEAQ (reference sequence). This CDR3 has 15 amino acids. In DNA form, the CDR3 reads TGCGCCAGCAGCCCCTCAACTAGCGGGAGTGGTGAGCAGTTCTTC. Protein sequence: CASSPSTSGSGEQFF.

This clonotype was counted ten times or more. The chain has TRBV27 and TRBJ2-7; D gene ambiguous. CDR1 and CDR2 (germline): MNHEY, SMNVEV (reference sequence). This CDR3 is 11 amino acids long. Trimming removed 7 bases at V and 2 bases at J, with 6 bases between. CDR3 DNA sequence: TGTGCCAGCATTCCTCCCTACGAGCAGTACTTC. Translating it yields CASIPPYEQYF.

The chain uses TRBV9 and TRBJ2-6; D is ambiguous. CDR3 length: 16 amino acids. Germline CDR1 and CDR2: SGDLS and YYNGEE. With 0 bases removed from V and 2 bases from J, the gap between germline ends came to 9 bases. CDR3 DNA sequence: TGTGCCAGCAGCGTAGGCGCAAAGGCTGGGGCCAACGTCCTGACTTTC. It yields the protein CASSVGAKAGANVLTF.

The genes are TRBV7-9 and TRBJ2-5, with D uncertain. The CDR3 runs 12 residues. V was pared by 3 bases and J by 5 bases, with 7 bases between. Germline V gene sequence: CDR1 SEHNR, CDR2 FQNEAQ (reference sequence). The CDR3 sequence: CASSFSTETQYF. The CDR3 region has the DNA TGTGCCAGCAGCTTTTCAACTGAGACCCAGTACTTC.

In its sample, this clonotype was seen a few times. The chain carries TRBV20-1 and TRBJ1-6; 10 bases map to TRBD1. V shed 0 bases, J shed 10 bases, and the junction held 9 bases outside the gene matches. The CDR3 loop spans 16 amino acids. The germline CDR1 and CDR2 sequences are DFQATT and SNEGSKA (reference sequence). This CDR3 is CSARDLGTGENSPLHF. CDR3 bases: TGCAGTGCTAGAGATCTCGGGACAGGGGAGAACTCACCCCTCCACTTT.

The table lists this clonotype with a count of one. The V gene is TRBV12-3 or TRBV12-4, the J gene TRBJ1-2; no reliable D call. The CDR3 is 13 residues long. V was trimmed by 1 base and J by 6 bases, leaving 9 bases between them. CDR3: CASSLGGFDGYTF. In nucleotides, the CDR3 is TGTGCCAGCAGTTTAGGAGGGTTTGATGGCTACACCTTC.

The chain recombines TRBV12-3 or TRBV12-4 with TRBJ1-6, with 7 nucleotides matching TRBD1. V was pared by 5 bases and J by 7 bases, with 8 bases of the junction left unmatched. The length of the CDR3 is 15 residues. In DNA form, the CDR3 reads TGTGCCAGCAGTCCCCAGGGACAGCTCAATTCACCCCTCCACTTT. Residues: CASSPQGQLNSPLHF.

This chain links TRBV10-3 with TRBJ1-6; D is unclear. The germline CDR1 and CDR2 sequences are ENHRY and SYGVKD. The length of the CDR3 is 13 residues. The germline V and J ends were trimmed by 8 bases and 0 bases, with 5 bases remaining between them. Here the CDR3 reads CAISSSYNSPLHF. The CDR3 bases are TGTGCCATCTCAAGCTCCTATAATTCACCCCTCCACTTT.

V gene TRBV19 combines with J gene TRBJ1-3, with 7 bases that match TRBD1. This CDR3 region has 16 residues. Germline-derived CDR1 and CDR2 are LNHDA and SQIVND (reference sequence). J was trimmed by 9 bases and V by 2 bases; bases with no gene match: 13. This CDR3 is CASSILGTGDRGTIYF. The CDR3 DNA sequence: TGTGCCAGTAGTATATTGGGTACAGGGGACCGCGGCACCATATATTTT.

The chain carries TRBV5-1 and TRBJ1-6; TRBD1 matches at 10 bases. CDR1 is SGHRS, CDR2 YFSETQ, per germline. The CDR3 has 16 residues. Trimming at V came to 0 bases and at J to 8 bases, leaving 5 bases not matched to a gene. The CDR3 region is CASSLARTGGYSPLHF. Here the CDR3 DNA reads TGCGCCAGCAGCTTGGCGAGGACAGGGGGTTATTCACCCCTCCACTTT. Looking up the rest from reference TRBV5-1 and TRBJ1-6 gives the full variable domain: KAGVTQTPRYLIKTRGQQVTLSCSPISGHRSVSWYQQTPGQGLQFLFEYFSETQRNKGNFPGRFSGRQFSNSRSEMNVSTLELGDSALYLCASSLARTGGYSPLHFGNGTRLTVT.

A word on this clonotype: A single base separates this from a much larger clone, so it may be a read error. Since no conserved phenylalanine or tryptophan closes the CDR3, a read error is the likely cause. V and J are TRBV5-4 and TRBJ2-1; D not resolved. Per germline, CDR1 SGHNT and CDR2 YYREEE (reference sequence). The CDR3 is made up of 12 amino acids. Trimming pared 4 bases from V and 7 bases from J, leaving 9 bases between. The CDR3 loop is CASSGTENEQFL. CDR3 in DNA: TGTGCCAGCAGCGGAACAGAGAATGAGCAGTTCCTC.

This clonotype was recorded only once. This is likely a read error, given that the CDR3 carries no conserved phenylalanine or tryptophan at its end. The genes are TRBV20-1 and TRBJ2-7; D might be TRBD2 (5 bases). The CDR3 sequence is 16 residues long. Trimming pared 0 bases from V and 3 bases from J, leaving 18 bases between. The germline CDR1 and CDR2 sequences are DFQATT and SNEGSKA (reference sequence). CDR3 protein: CSARDPRERADYEQYL. CDR3 sequence (DNA): TGCAGTGCTAGAGACCCACGGGAACGGGCAGACTACGAGCAGTACTTA.

The genes are TRBV6-6 and TRBJ1-1; D may be TRBD1 (5 bases). V lost 6 bases, J lost 8 bases, and 16 bases lay in between. The CDR3 is made up of 13 amino acids. The germline V gene has CDR1 MNHNY and CDR2 SVGAGI (reference sequence). The CDR3 DNA reads as TGTGCCAGCAGCTCCCATAGACAGTGGGAAGCTTTCTTT. It translates to CASSSHRQWEAFF.

This chain uses TRBV7-3 with TRBJ2-7; no clear D. This CDR3 is built from 11 residues. Trimming took 3 bases from V and 4 from J, leaving 4 bases between them. In germline, CDR1 is SGHTA, CDR2 FQGTGA. As DNA, the CDR3 is TGTGCCAGCAGCTTGAAATACGAGCAGTACTTC. This sequence encodes CASSLKYEQYF.

The rearrangement joins TRBV20-1 to TRBJ1-6; D is uncertain. V lost 6 bases, J lost 13 bases, and 19 bases lay in between. Germline V gene lookup returns CDR1 DFQATT and CDR2 SNEGSKA (reference sequence). CDR3 length: 13 residues. The CDR3 is CSATDGSNQPLHF. CDR3 in DNA: TGCAGTGCGACCGACGGTAGCAATCAGCCCCTCCACTTT.

This clonotype has ten or more counts. V and J are TRBV10-3 and TRBJ2-5; D remains ambiguous. Trimming shortened V by 6 bases and J by 2 bases, and 10 bases separated the two germline ends. This CDR3 is 13 amino acids long. Germline-derived CDR1 and CDR2 are ENHRY and SYGVKD. CDR3 amino acids: CAIRPDLQETQYF. The CDR3 coding sequence is TGTGCCATCAGGCCGGACCTACAAGAGACCCAGTACTTC.